This TCR beta chain emerged from a study of T cells in Graves' hyperthyroidism and ophthalmopathy. Study information: Any treatment followed the collection of peripheral blood at initial diagnosis.

The germline V gene encodes CDR1 MGHDK and CDR2 SYGVNS. V lost 8 bases to trimming and J lost 7 bases, with 17 bases between them. The CDR3 sequence is 14 residues long. Comments on this clonotype: Its antigen is unknown.

What was amplified from RNA transcripts were TCR beta CDR3 regions. A set of HTBI primers served as the primers for a first-round RT-PCR of the TCR CDR3. TCRdb redid the calling of the multiplex PCR reads with MiXCR, one entry per CDR3 protein. The sample carries 600,000 to 800,000 distinct CDR3 sequences, under 45% recorded once. Overall study results and limits: Blood held most thyroid clonotypes expanded above 0.001 frequency.

The diagnoses drew upon clinical symptoms, serum thyroxine and TRAb, thyroid ultrasound and orbital computed tomography. The source material was blood. The sequence came from a woman in her forties with Graves' hyperthyroidism. This sequence joins TRBV25-1 and TRBJ1-4; D gene uncertain. The CDR3 is CASARRGSSEKLFF. The CDR3 nucleotides are TGTGCCAGCGCCAGACGGGGTTCAAGTGAAAAACTGTTTTTT.